This entry describes one T cell receptor beta chain. The antigen remains undetermined. CD45RO-CCR7+CD27+CD95- marked naive CD8+ T cells. The record originates from a study of CXCR3-negative and CXCR3-positive naive CD8 T cells. Study-level points and caveats: CXCR3-positive naive cells carried more hydrophobic TRB CDR3s than CXCR3-negative naive cells did.

Libraries of TRB cDNA were made by 5' RACE and carried UMIs. TCRdb reprocessed the 5' RACE reads and reports one entry per CDR3 protein, with no DNA. The listing records tens of thousands of distinct CDR3 sequences. The CDR3 spans 14 residues. The germline V gene has CDR1 LNHNV and CDR2 YYDKDF (reference sequence). Sequencing was done on a sample of naive CXCR3+ CD8+ T cells from blood. Documented subset: CD45RO-CCR7+CD27+CD95- naive CD8+ T cells expressing CXCR3 (TNR3+). This sequence was found in a human donor in good health. Some clones in this sample may be carry-over from other donors' samples. This chain joins TRBV15 and TRBJ2-2. CDR3 in amino acids: CATSRDPGTGELFF.